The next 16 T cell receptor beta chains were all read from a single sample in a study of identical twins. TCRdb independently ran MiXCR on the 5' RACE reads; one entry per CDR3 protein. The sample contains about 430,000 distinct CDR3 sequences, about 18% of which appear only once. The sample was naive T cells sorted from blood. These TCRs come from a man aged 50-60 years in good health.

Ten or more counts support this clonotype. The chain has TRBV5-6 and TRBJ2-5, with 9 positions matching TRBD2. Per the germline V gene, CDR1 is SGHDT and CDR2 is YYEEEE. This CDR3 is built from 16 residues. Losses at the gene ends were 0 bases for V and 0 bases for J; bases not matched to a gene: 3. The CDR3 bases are TGTGCCAGCAGCTTGGCTCCTAGCGGGGACCAAGAGACCCAGTACTTC. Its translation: CASSLAPSGDQETQYF.

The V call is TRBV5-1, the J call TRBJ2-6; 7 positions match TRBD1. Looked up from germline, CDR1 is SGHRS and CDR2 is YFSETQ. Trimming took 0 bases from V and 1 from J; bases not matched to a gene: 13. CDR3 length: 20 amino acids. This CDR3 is CASSLVPWAGGESGANVLTF. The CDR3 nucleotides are TGCGCCAGCAGCTTGGTTCCCTGGGCAGGGGGAGAGTCTGGGGCCAACGTCCTGACTTTC. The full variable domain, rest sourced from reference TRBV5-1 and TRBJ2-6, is KAGVTQTPRYLIKTRGQQVTLSCSPISGHRSVSWYQQTPGQGLQFLFEYFSETQRNKGNFPGRFSGRQFSNSRSEMNVSTLELGDSALYLCASSLVPWAGGESGANVLTFGAGSRLTVL.

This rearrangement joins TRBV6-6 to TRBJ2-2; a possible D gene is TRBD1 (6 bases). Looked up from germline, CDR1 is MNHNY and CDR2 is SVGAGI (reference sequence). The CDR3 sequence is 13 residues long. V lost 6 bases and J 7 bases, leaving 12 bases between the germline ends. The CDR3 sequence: CASREQGNGELFF. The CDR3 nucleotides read TGTGCCAGCAGGGAACAGGGAAACGGGGAGCTGTTTTTT.

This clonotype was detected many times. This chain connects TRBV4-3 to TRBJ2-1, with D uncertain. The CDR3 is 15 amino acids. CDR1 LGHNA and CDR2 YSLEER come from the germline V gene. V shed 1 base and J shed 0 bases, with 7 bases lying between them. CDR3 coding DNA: TGCGCCAGCAGCCAAGGAAAAGGCTCCTACAATGAGCAGTTCTTC. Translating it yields CASSQGKGSYNEQFF.

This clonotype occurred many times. DNA of the CDR3: TGTGCCAGCAGGGACCCCCGACAGGGATTTTCACCCCTCCACTTT. It encodes CASRDPRQGFSPLHF. The chain has TRBV2 and TRBJ1-6; 7 bases are a match to TRBD1. Germline assignment: CDR1 SNHLY and CDR2 FYNNEI. There are 15 residues in the CDR3. V gave up 6 bases and J gave up 9 bases; unmatched junction bases: 11. The variable domain in full, completed from reference TRBV2 and TRBJ1-6, reads EPEVTQTPSHQVTQMGQEVILRCVPISNHLYFYWYRQILGQKVEFLVSFYNNEISEKSEIFDDQFSVERPDGSNFTLKIRSTKLEDSAMYFCASRDPRQGFSPLHFGNGTRLTVT.

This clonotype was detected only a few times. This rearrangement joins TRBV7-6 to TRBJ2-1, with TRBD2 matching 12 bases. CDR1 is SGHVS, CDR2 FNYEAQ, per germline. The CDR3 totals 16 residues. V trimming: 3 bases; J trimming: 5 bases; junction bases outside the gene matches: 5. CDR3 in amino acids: CASSFRLAGVHNEQFF. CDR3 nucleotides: TGTGCCAGCAGCTTCCGACTAGCGGGAGTTCACAATGAGCAGTTCTTC.

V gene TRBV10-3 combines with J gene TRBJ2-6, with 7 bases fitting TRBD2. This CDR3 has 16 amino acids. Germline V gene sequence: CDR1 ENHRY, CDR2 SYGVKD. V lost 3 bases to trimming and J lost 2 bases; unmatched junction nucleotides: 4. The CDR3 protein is CAISDGLAAGANVLTF. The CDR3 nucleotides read TGTGCCATCAGTGATGGTCTAGCGGCTGGGGCCAACGTCCTGACTTTC.

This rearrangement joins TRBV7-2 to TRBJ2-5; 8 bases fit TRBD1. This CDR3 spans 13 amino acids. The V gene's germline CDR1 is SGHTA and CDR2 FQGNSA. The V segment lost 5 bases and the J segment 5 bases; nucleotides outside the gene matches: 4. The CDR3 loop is CASSPQGAETQYF. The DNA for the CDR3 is TGTGCCAGCAGCCCCCAGGGGGCGGAGACCCAGTACTTC.

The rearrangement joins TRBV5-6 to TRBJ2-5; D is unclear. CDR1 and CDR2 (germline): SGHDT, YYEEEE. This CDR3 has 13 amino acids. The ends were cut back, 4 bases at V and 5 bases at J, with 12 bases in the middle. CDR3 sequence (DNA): TGTGCCAGCAGCCCTCCGCGTTGGGAGACCCAGTACTTC. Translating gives CASSPPRWETQYF.

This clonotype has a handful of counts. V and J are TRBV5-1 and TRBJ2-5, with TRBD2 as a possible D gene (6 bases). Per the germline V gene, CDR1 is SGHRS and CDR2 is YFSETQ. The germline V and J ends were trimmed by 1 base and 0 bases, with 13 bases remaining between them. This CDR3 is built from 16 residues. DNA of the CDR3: TGCGCCAGCAGCTTGTCCCCTAGCGTAAACCAAGAGACCCAGTACTTC. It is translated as CASSLSPSVNQETQYF.

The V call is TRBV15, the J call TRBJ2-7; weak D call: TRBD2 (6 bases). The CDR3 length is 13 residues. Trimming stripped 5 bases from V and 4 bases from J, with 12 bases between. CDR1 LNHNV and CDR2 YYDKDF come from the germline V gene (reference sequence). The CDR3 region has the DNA TGTGCCACCAGCCAAGGGCGGGGATACGAGCAGTACTTC. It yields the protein CATSQGRGYEQYF.

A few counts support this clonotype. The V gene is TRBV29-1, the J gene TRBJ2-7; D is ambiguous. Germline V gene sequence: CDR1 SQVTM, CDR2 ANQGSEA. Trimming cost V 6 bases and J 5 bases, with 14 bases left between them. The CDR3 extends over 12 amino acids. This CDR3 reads CSVGRYGDEQYF. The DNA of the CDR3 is TGCAGCGTCGGCCGTTACGGAGACGAGCAGTACTTC.

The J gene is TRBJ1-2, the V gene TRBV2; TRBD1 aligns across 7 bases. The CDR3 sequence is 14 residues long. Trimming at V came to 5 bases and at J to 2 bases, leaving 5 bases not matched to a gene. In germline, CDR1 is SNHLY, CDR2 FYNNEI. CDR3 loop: CASSTGAPNYGYTF. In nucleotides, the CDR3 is TGTGCCAGCAGTACAGGGGCGCCAAACTATGGCTACACCTTC.

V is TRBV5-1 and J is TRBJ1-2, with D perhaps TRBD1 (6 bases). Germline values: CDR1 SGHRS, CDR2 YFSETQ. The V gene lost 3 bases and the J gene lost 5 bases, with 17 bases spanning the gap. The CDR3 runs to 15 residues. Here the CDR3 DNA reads TGCGCCAGCAGCTCTCAAATCGGGGGCCTTTATGGCTACACCTTC. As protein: CASSSQIGGLYGYTF.

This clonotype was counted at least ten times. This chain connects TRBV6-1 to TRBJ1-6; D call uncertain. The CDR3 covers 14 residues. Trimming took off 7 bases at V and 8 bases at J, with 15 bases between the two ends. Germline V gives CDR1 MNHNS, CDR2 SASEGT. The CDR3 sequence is CASNPGVVDSPLHF. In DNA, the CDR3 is TGTGCCAGCAACCCAGGAGTGGTTGATTCACCCCTCCACTTT.

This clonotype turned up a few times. The CDR3 is CASSLRAVGSPLHF. The DNA of the CDR3 is TGTGCCAGCAGCTTACGCGCAGTAGGCTCACCCCTCCACTTT. The chain is built from TRBV13 and TRBJ1-6; the D is unclear. The V end lost 2 bases, the J end lost 10 bases, and 12 bases lay between the germline ends. CDR1 PRHDT and CDR2 FYEKMQ come from the germline V gene (reference sequence). CDR3 length: 14 residues.